The 25 T cell receptor beta chains below all came from one sample that was sequenced in a study of OX40 agonist ivuxolimab in advanced cancers. Assay: immunoSEQ multiplex PCR; the TCRdb copy retains only in-frame clones and omits some. The sample lists 15,000 to 20,000 clones, 80% to 90% occurring once. The sample in question was CD4+ or CD8+ T cells sorted from blood, obtained in a trial of the OX40 agonist ivuxolimab. These TCRs come from an adult with an advanced solid tumor such as melanoma, head and neck, liver or kidney cancer.

The J gene is TRBJ2-1, the V gene TRBV7-8, with D maybe TRBD2 (6 bases). The V gene lost 0 bases and the J gene lost 9 bases, with 12 bases spanning the gap. The CDR3 length is 14 residues. Germline CDR1 is SGHVS and CDR2 is FQNEAQ. The CDR3 spells CASSLAGGSGEQFF. CDR3 in DNA: TGTGCCAGCAGCTTAGCGGGGGGATCGGGTGAGCAGTTCTTC.

The chain joins TRBV21-1 to TRBJ1-1. TRBV21-1 constitutes a pseudogene. This CDR3 has 14 amino acids. CDR3: CASTLEAGGTEAFF. CDR3 DNA sequence: TGTGCCAGCACTTTGGAGGCGGGGGGGACTGAAGCTTTCTTT.

The gene calls are TRBV19 and TRBJ1-1; TRBD1 matches 8 bases. The V gene's germline CDR1 is LNHDA and CDR2 SQIVND (reference sequence). The CDR3 is made up of 15 amino acids. The V segment lost 6 bases and the J segment 3 bases; nucleotides outside the gene matches: 9. CDR3 in DNA: TGTGCCAGTAGCCCCGGACAGGGTATGGACACTGAAGCTTTCTTT. Amino acid sequence: CASSPGQGMDTEAFF.

This rearrangement joins TRBV5-3 to TRBJ2-7, with no clear D. TRBV5-3 is an ORF for which the function is uncertain. Trimming stripped 0 bases from V and 3 bases from J, with 7 bases between. CDR3 size: 13 residues. Here the CDR3 DNA reads TGTGCCAGAAGCTTGGAGAGGTTCTACGAGCAGTACTTC. Its translation: CARSLERFYEQYF.

This chain joins TRBV7-9 and TRBJ1-1, with 8 bases lining up with TRBD1. CDR1 and CDR2 from the germline V gene are SEHNR and FQNEAQ (reference sequence). The CDR3 loop spans 15 amino acids. J was trimmed by 1 base and V by 4 bases; bases with no gene match: 5. Here the CDR3 reads CASSSRQGQNTEAFF. The CDR3 DNA follows: TGTGCCAGCAGCTCTCGACAGGGGCAGAACACTGAAGCTTTCTTT.

This sequence joins TRBV6-6 and TRBJ1-1, with D hard to call. Trimming removed 7 bases from V and 4 bases from J, with 10 bases in between. CDR1 is MNHNY, CDR2 SVGAGI, per germline (reference sequence). The CDR3 has 12 amino acids. In DNA, the CDR3 is TGTGCCAGCACCGGTCTGAGCACTGAAGCTTTCTTT. Amino acid sequence: CASTGLSTEAFF.

V usage is TRBV2 and J usage is TRBJ2-2, with 8 positions matching TRBD2. Losses at the gene ends were 3 bases for V and 6 bases for J; bases not matched to a gene: 6. The CDR3 loop spans 15 amino acids. Per germline, CDR1 SNHLY and CDR2 FYNNEI. The CDR3 DNA is TGTGCCAGCAGTGAGACGGGGGGGTCTTCCGGGGAGCTGTTTTTT. Amino acid sequence: CASSETGGSSGELFF. Full variable domain (missing parts from reference TRBV2 and TRBJ2-2): EPEVTQTPSHQVTQMGQEVILRCVPISNHLYFYWYRQILGQKVEFLVSFYNNEISEKSEIFDDQFSVERPDGSNFTLKIRSTKLEDSAMYFCASSETGGSSGELFFGEGSRLTVL.

The chain carries TRBV29-1 and TRBJ1-2, with a weak D call TRBD1 (6 bases). CDR3 length equals 13 residues. V gave up 7 bases and J gave up 8 bases, with 20 bases separating them. Per the germline V gene, CDR1 is SQVTM and CDR2 is ANQGSEA. Here the CDR3 reads CSAGGAGAGGYTF. For the CDR3, the DNA is TGCAGCGCCGGAGGCGCGGGGGCAGGGGGCTACACCTTC.

This chain joins TRBV28 and TRBJ1-1; D is unclear. CDR3 size: 11 residues. V was shortened by 5 bases and J by 11 bases, with 12 bases between the two germline ends. CDR1 and CDR2 from the germline V gene are MDHEN and SYDVKM. DNA of the CDR3: TGTGCCAGCAGTCCGGGAGTTGGGGCTTTCTTT. Translated, it gives CASSPGVGAFF.

The V and J genes are TRBV5-1 and TRBJ1-4; D uncertain. V was clipped by 0 bases and J by 3 bases, with 6 bases between them. CDR1 is SGHRS and CDR2 is YFSETQ in the germline V gene. The length of the CDR3 is 14 residues. The CDR3 DNA reads as TGCGCCAGCAGCTTGGCCTCCCCTAATGAAAAACTGTTTTTT. Protein: CASSLASPNEKLFF.

This chain joins TRBV6-5 and TRBJ2-7, with 10 bases lining up with TRBD2. CDR1 and CDR2 from the germline V gene are MNHEY and SVGAGI. This CDR3 has 15 amino acids. V lost 6 bases to trimming and J lost 2 bases; unmatched junction nucleotides: 7. This chain's CDR3 is CASSSLAGATYEQYF. In nucleotides, the CDR3 is TGTGCCAGCAGCAGTCTAGCGGGAGCCACCTACGAGCAGTACTTC.

This clone occurred a few times. The V and J genes are TRBV4-3 and TRBJ2-1; 8 positions agree with TRBD2. The trim removed 0 bases at V and 8 bases at J, leaving 9 bases unmatched. Looked up from germline, CDR1 is LGHNA and CDR2 is YSLEER. CDR3 length: 16 amino acids. CDR3: CASSQELTGGQDEQFF. For the CDR3, the DNA is TGCGCCAGCAGCCAAGAGTTAACGGGAGGGCAGGATGAGCAGTTCTTC.

This chain uses TRBV7-9 with TRBJ2-1; no reliable D call. The germline gives CDR1 SEHNR, CDR2 FQNEAQ (reference sequence). V lost 8 bases to trimming and J lost 5 bases, with 25 bases between them. The CDR3 covers 17 residues. CDR3 in DNA: TGTGCCAGCGAACTCACTTTTGAACGGAGAATCCACAATGAGCAGTTCTTC. It codes for CASELTFERRIHNEQFF. The entire variable domain, with the rest obtained from reference TRBV7-9 and TRBJ2-1, is as follows: DTGVSQNPRHKITKRGQNVTFRCDPISEHNRLYWYRQTLGQGPEFLTYFQNEAQLEKSRLLSDRFSAERPKGSFSTLEIQRTEQGDSAMYLCASELTFERRIHNEQFFGPGTRLTVL.

V gene TRBV5-6 combines with J gene TRBJ1-2; possibly TRBD1 for D (5 bases). V was clipped by 4 bases and J by 0 bases, with 19 bases between them. The CDR3 runs to 17 residues. From germline, CDR1 is SGHDT and CDR2 YYEEEE. CDR3 sequence reads: CASSPQVGRGANYGYTF. The CDR3 region has the DNA TGTGCCAGCAGCCCTCAAGTGGGGCGAGGGGCTAACTATGGCTACACCTTC.

The chain recombines TRBV19 with TRBJ1-1; D is unresolved. The germline CDR1 and CDR2 sequences are LNHDA and SQIVND (reference sequence). The length of the CDR3 is 15 residues. The germline V and J ends were trimmed by 11 bases and 0 bases, with 19 bases remaining between them. The CDR3: CAAGRGRHLNTEAFF. The DNA of the CDR3 is TGTGCCGCGGGCCGAGGGAGGCATCTGAACACTGAAGCTTTCTTT.

This rearrangement joins TRBV27 to TRBJ1-2; D might be TRBD1 (5 bases). The CDR3 consists of 13 residues. Germline V gives CDR1 MNHEY, CDR2 SMNVEV (reference sequence). Trimming shortened V by 5 bases and J by 4 bases, and 11 bases separated the two germline ends. CDR3 nucleotides: TGTGCCAGCAGTCTCCGACAGAGCTATGGCTACACCTTC. This encodes CASSLRQSYGYTF.

V is TRBV19 and J is TRBJ1-4; 7 nucleotides agree with TRBD1. The CDR3 has 14 residues. After removal of 3 bases from V and 7 bases from J, the junction contained 5 bases not matched to a gene. Germline values: CDR1 LNHDA, CDR2 SQIVND (reference sequence). The CDR3 DNA reads TGTGCCAGTAGTATCCAGGGGGGGCGTGAAAAACTGTTTTTT. Amino acids: CASSIQGGREKLFF.

The rearrangement links TRBV15 to TRBJ1-2, with 7 bases fitting TRBD1. The CDR3 length is 17 residues. Trimming took 3 bases from V and 7 from J; bases not matched to a gene: 17. Germline loops: CDR1 LNHNV, CDR2 YYDKDF (reference sequence). The CDR3 spells CATSSSGTADPTGGYTF. In DNA, the CDR3 is TGTGCCACCAGCAGTTCCGGGACAGCGGATCCTACCGGTGGCTACACCTTC.

V usage is TRBV2 and J usage is TRBJ1-1, with 10 nucleotides matching TRBD1. CDR3 length equals 14 residues. Germline CDR1 reads SNHLY; CDR2 reads FYNNEI. The junction had 7 bases not matched to a gene; V was cut back by 9 bases and J by 3 bases. The CDR3 DNA sequence: TGTGCCAGTAACACGGGACAGGGGTACACTGAAGCTTTCTTT. The encoded protein is CASNTGQGYTEAFF. Together with reference TRBV2 and TRBJ1-1, the CDR3 gives the full variable domain: EPEVTQTPSHQVTQMGQEVILRCVPISNHLYFYWYRQILGQKVEFLVSFYNNEISEKSEIFDDQFSVERPDGSNFTLKIRSTKLEDSAMYFCASNTGQGYTEAFFGQGTRLTVV.

V usage is TRBV7-6 and J usage is TRBJ1-3; D is unclear. There are 15 residues in the CDR3. With 5 bases removed from V and 0 bases from J, the gap between germline ends came to 11 bases. Germline V lookup: CDR1 SGHVS, CDR2 FNYEAQ. The CDR3 DNA is TGTGCCAGCAGCGAGATGTCGAGCTCTGGAAACACCATATATTTT. Translated, it gives CASSEMSSSGNTIYF.

V usage is TRBV19 and J usage is TRBJ2-2; D is perhaps TRBD2 (5 bases). CDR1 and CDR2 from the germline V gene are LNHDA and SQIVND (reference sequence). Trimming stripped 1 base from V and 4 bases from J, with 7 bases between. This CDR3 is built from 14 residues. The CDR3: CASSIAGTTGELFF. The CDR3 DNA reads TGTGCCAGTAGTATAGCGGGAACCACCGGGGAGCTGTTTTTT.

The chain recombines TRBV6-5 with TRBJ1-2, with a weak D call TRBD1 (5 bases). CDR1 is MNHEY and CDR2 is SVGAGI in the germline V gene. Deletions cut 9 bases from V and 7 bases from J, with 18 bases between. The CDR3 contains 13 residues. CDR3 in DNA: TGTGCCAGTACTGGGGGGGAAGTGACTGGCTACACCTTC. This sequence encodes CASTGGEVTGYTF.

The rearrangement links TRBV28 to TRBJ1-5, with 7 positions matching TRBD1. This CDR3 contains 15 residues. The V segment lost 6 bases and the J segment 3 bases; nucleotides outside the gene matches: 8. Germline V CDR1 and CDR2: MDHEN, SYDVKM. This chain's CDR3 is CASSPLGQFNQPQHF. The CDR3 DNA follows: TGTGCCAGCAGCCCGTTGGGACAGTTCAATCAGCCCCAGCATTTT.

The CDR3 loop reads CASSLEVPLDTQYF. The CDR3 DNA reads as TGTGCCAGCAGCTTAGAGGTCCCCCTGGATACGCAGTATTTT. The rearrangement uses TRBV7-9 and TRBJ2-3; unclear D gene. Germline lookup yields CDR1 SEHNR and CDR2 FQNEAQ (reference sequence). V was clipped by 1 base and J by 6 bases, with 11 bases between them. This CDR3 spans 14 amino acids.

V is TRBV10-1 and J is TRBJ1-2; tentative D call: TRBD1 (5 bases). The V gene's germline CDR1 is WNHNN and CDR2 SYGVQD (reference sequence). The CDR3 totals 13 residues. V lost 3 bases and J 3 bases, leaving 8 bases between the germline ends. Here the CDR3 reads CASSDGGDYGYTF. In DNA, the CDR3 is TGCGCCAGCAGTGACGGGGGGGACTATGGCTACACCTTC.